Detailed here is one T cell receptor (beta chain). The target antigen is unknown. This entry comes from a study of identical twins. Template switching supplied a universal primer site; unique molecular identifiers were carried on the cDNA. TCRdb reanalysed the 5' RACE reads using MiXCR and keeps one entry per CDR3 protein. The data hold around 250,000 distinct CDR3 sequences, with about 13% observed a single time. Whole-study results and caveats: Findings came from cross-sectional statistics, without long-term follow-up of donors.

CDR3 length: 16 amino acids. The V and J ends lost 0 bases and 6 bases, in that order; junction bases with no gene match: 7. Germline CDR1 MNHNS, CDR2 SASEGT. Separately, the same data were catalogued under a study of yellow fever vaccine responses in identical twins. That report notes: Twin vaccine T cell responses reportedly seemed partly convergent, partly personalized.

This chain connects TRBV6-1 to TRBJ2-2, with TRBD2 matching over 7 bases. Material: memory (CD45RO+) T cells sorted from blood. This TCR came from a woman aged 18-30 years in good health. DNA for the CDR3: TGTGCCAGCAGTGAAGCGGGAGGGGATGGGTCCGGGGAGCTGTTTTTT. Translation gives CASSEAGGDGSGELFF.